This TCR beta chain stems from a study of blood T cells in healthy people across ages. Looking at the study overall: About one barcoded beta molecule per two T cells came from capture by template switching.

There are many counts of this clonotype. The CDR3 is made up of 13 amino acids. V was trimmed by 6 bases and J by 0 bases, leaving 9 bases between them. Germline V lookup: CDR1 SGHTA, CDR2 FQGNSA. For the second PCR, which ran for 7 to 11 cycles, a sample-barcoded 5' primer and a J-beta primer mix were used. TCRdb used MiXCR to reprocess the 5' RACE reads, holding one entry per CDR3 protein. The data hold just over 1 million distinct CDR3 sequences, with 40% to 50% observed a single time. The sequence came from a woman aged 55-70 years in good health. Sequencing was done on a sample of blood. The chain joins TRBV7-2 to TRBJ2-7; possibly TRBD1 or TRBD2 for D (6 bases each). CDR3: CASRGGGSYEQYF. CDR3 nucleotide sequence: TGTGCCAGCAGGGGGGGCGGCTCCTACGAGCAGTACTTC. The full variable domain, with the rest looked up from reference TRBV7-2 and TRBJ2-7, is GAGVSQSPSNKVTEKGKDVELRCDPISGHTALYWYRQSLGQGLEFLIYFQGNSAPDKSGLPSDRFSAERTGGSVSTLTIQRTQQEDSAVYLCASRGGGSYEQYFGPGTRLTVT.